This T cell receptor beta chain was documented in a study of identical twins. In the case of this clonotype: What it binds is unknown.

TCRdb re-analysed the 5' RACE reads in MiXCR, keeping a single row per CDR3 protein. The table lists about 530,000 distinct CDR3 sequences, nearly 15% of them singletons, with around 0.4% in the top ten. Study results and caveats: Insertions ran lower in abundant cord blood beta clonotypes, though not in memory repertoires. Models, which agreed with sharing between unrelated individuals, nonetheless underestimated the out-of-frame TCR alpha sharing seen in monozygotic twins.

Germline V lookup: CDR1 DFQATT, CDR2 SNEGSKA (reference sequence). There are 16 residues in the CDR3. Trimming cost V 3 bases and J 5 bases; bases outside gene matches: 10. The same data also went into a second study, on yellow fever vaccine responses in identical twins.

This chain uses TRBV20-1 with TRBJ2-3, with 11 bases identical to TRBD2. Sequenced: CD4+ T cells sorted from blood. The clonotype was recovered from a woman under 30 in good health. Here the CDR3 reads CSASLPTSGVGDTQYF. As DNA, the CDR3 is TGCAGTGCTAGCCTACCGACTAGCGGGGTTGGAGATACGCAGTATTTT.